A single T cell receptor beta chain is shown here with its context. The entry originates in a study of blood T cell repertoires in COVID-19. V gave up 6 bases and J gave up 1 base, with 10 bases separating them. The germline gives CDR1 MNHEY, CDR2 SVGAGI. The CDR3 spans 14 residues. Assay used: immunoSEQ multiplex PCR; TCRdb lists only in-frame clones, some missing. The table includes 350,000 to 550,000 clones, 80% to 90% detected once. The material sequenced was PBMCs or T cells enriched from blood (not recorded which). The chain employs TRBV6-5 and TRBJ2-1; possibly TRBD2 for D (6 bases). This sequence was found in a man aged 25 to 45 who had recovered from COVID-19. The CDR3 is CASSGTGSYNEQFF. CDR3 bases: TGTGCCAGCAGCGGGACTGGGTCCTACAATGAGCAGTTCTTC.